The rows below give T cell receptor beta chains drawn from one sample of a study of cytomegalovirus exposure and HLA in healthy donors. The repertoire was sequenced with immunoSEQ multiplex PCR; TCRdb's copy has only in-frame clones and lacks some. The data show 90,000 to 150,000 clones, with approximately 76% seen just once and around 16% held by the top ten. Source material: PBMCs. The receptors shown here come from a man aged 45-60 years in good health and CMV-seropositive. Both conserved end residues are part of each CDR3. Each record gives: J gene, clone size, V gene, D gene, CDR3 DNA, CDR3 protein. D genes are given only for firm matches. Clone size is stated in some rows and not others, as once, few, many or a class when expanded.

j_gene: TRBJ2-3; abundance: .; v_gene: TRBV19; d_gene: .; CDR3nt: TGTGCCAGTAGTCCCGGCCAGGGGACAGATACGCAGTATTTT; CDR3aa: CASSPGQGTDTQYF
j_gene: TRBJ1-2; abundance: .; v_gene: TRBV6-6; d_gene: TRBD1; CDR3nt: TGTGCCAGCAGTTATTTCGGACAGGCCTCTGACTATGGCTACACCTTC; CDR3aa: CASSYFGQASDYGYTF
j_gene: TRBJ2-1; abundance: .; v_gene: TRBV2; d_gene: TRBD1; CDR3nt: TGTGCCAGCAGTCCCGGGACAGGGAGGGCTGAGCAGTTCTTC; CDR3aa: CASSPGTGRAEQFF
j_gene: TRBJ2-1; abundance: .; v_gene: TRBV28; d_gene: .; CDR3nt: TGTGCCAGCAGTTGGGCGGGGAATGAGCAGTTCTTC; CDR3aa: CASSWAGNEQFF
j_gene: TRBJ2-1; abundance: .; v_gene: TRBV12-5; d_gene: .; CDR3nt: TGTGCTAGTGGCCCGGACTACCCCTTTGACTCCTACAATGAGCAGTTCTTC; CDR3aa: CASGPDYPFDSYNEQFF
j_gene: TRBJ2-5; abundance: .; v_gene: TRBV6-1; d_gene: TRBD1; CDR3nt: TGTGCCAGCAGTGCGGGACAGGCTGTCCAAGAGACCCAGTACTTC; CDR3aa: CASSAGQAVQETQYF
j_gene: TRBJ2-5; abundance: .; v_gene: TRBV14; d_gene: TRBD2; CDR3nt: TGTGCCAGCAGCCAAGGACTAGCGGGGGGGTTGGAGACCCAGTACTTC; CDR3aa: CASSQGLAGGLETQYF
j_gene: TRBJ1-1; abundance: .; v_gene: TRBV7-9; d_gene: TRBD1; CDR3nt: TGTGCCAGCAGCAGCAGGACAGGGGGACTCACTGAAGCTTTCTTT; CDR3aa: CASSSRTGGLTEAFF
j_gene: TRBJ1-1; abundance: .; v_gene: TRBV7-2; d_gene: TRBD1; CDR3nt: TGTGCCAGCAGCTTAGGCCCCTCAGGGGGCCTGTATACTGAAGCCTTCTTT; CDR3aa: CASSLGPSGGLYTEAFF
j_gene: TRBJ2-5; abundance: .; v_gene: TRBV2; d_gene: .; CDR3nt: TGTGCCAGCAGTTTAACACTACAAGAGACCCAGTACTTC; CDR3aa: CASSLTLQETQYF
j_gene: TRBJ2-7; abundance: .; v_gene: TRBV18; d_gene: .; CDR3nt: TGTGCCAGCTCACTCGGGACTGGCTACGAGCAGTACTTC; CDR3aa: CASSLGTGYEQYF
j_gene: TRBJ1-5; abundance: .; v_gene: TRBV5-6; d_gene: TRBD1; CDR3nt: TGTGCCAGCAGCGCAGGGACAGGGGCTAGCAATCAGCCCCAGCATTTT; CDR3aa: CASSAGTGASNQPQHF
j_gene: TRBJ1-1; abundance: .; v_gene: TRBV9; d_gene: .; CDR3nt: TGTGCCAGCAGCGTAGGACTACAGGGACTAGGCAACACTGAAGCTTTCTTT; CDR3aa: CASSVGLQGLGNTEAFF
j_gene: TRBJ2-2; abundance: .; v_gene: TRBV19; d_gene: TRBD2; CDR3nt: TGTGCCAGTAGTGATAGCGGGAGGGTCACTACCGGGGAGCTGTTTTTT; CDR3aa: CASSDSGRVTTGELFF
j_gene: TRBJ1-2; abundance: once; v_gene: TRBV5-4; d_gene: .; CDR3nt: TGTGCCAGCAGCTTGATGGGGGCAGACTATGGCTACACCTTC; CDR3aa: CASSLMGADYGYTF
j_gene: TRBJ2-2; abundance: once; v_gene: TRBV29-1; d_gene: .; CDR3nt: TGCAGCGTTGCGACCACACAACTATTTGTGAACACCGGGGAGCTGTTTTTT; CDR3aa: CSVATTQLFVNTGELFF
j_gene: TRBJ2-7; abundance: .; v_gene: TRBV18; d_gene: .; CDR3nt: TGTGCCAGCTCACCGGGAGGATCAGGGACGATCTCCTACGAGCAGTACTTC; CDR3aa: CASSPGGSGTISYEQYF
j_gene: TRBJ2-2; abundance: .; v_gene: TRBV29-1; d_gene: .; CDR3nt: TGCAGCGTTGGTTTTTGGTCTAGCGCGAACACCGGGGAGCTGTTTTTT; CDR3aa: CSVGFWSSANTGELFF
j_gene: TRBJ2-5; abundance: .; v_gene: TRBV11-2; d_gene: .; CDR3nt: TGTGCCAGCAGCTTCTGGCAGGGACATGAGACCCAGTACTTC; CDR3aa: CASSFWQGHETQYF
j_gene: TRBJ1-2; abundance: .; v_gene: TRBV28; d_gene: TRBD1; CDR3nt: TGTGCCAGCAGACGCTACCGGGACAGGGCCAATAATGGCTACACCTTC; CDR3aa: CASRRYRDRANNGYTF
j_gene: TRBJ2-1; abundance: few; v_gene: TRBV5-4; d_gene: TRBD2; CDR3nt: TGTGCCAGCAGGCTGGGGGGCCTAGCGGGGGGCGTTTTTTCTGAGCAGTTCTTC; CDR3aa: CASRLGGLAGGVFSEQFF
j_gene: TRBJ2-5; abundance: .; v_gene: TRBV5-4; d_gene: .; CDR3nt: TGTGCCAGCAGCTTGGAGACTCAAGAGACCCAGTACTTC; CDR3aa: CASSLETQETQYF
j_gene: TRBJ2-7; abundance: .; v_gene: TRBV7-2; d_gene: .; CDR3nt: TGTGCCAGCAGCTTCGTACAGGGAAGCTCCTACGAGCAGTACTTC; CDR3aa: CASSFVQGSSYEQYF
j_gene: TRBJ2-3; abundance: .; v_gene: TRBV28; d_gene: .; CDR3nt: TGTGCCAGCAGTTTTCTTGGTCAGGGACTAGATACGCAGTATTTT; CDR3aa: CASSFLGQGLDTQYF
j_gene: TRBJ2-1; abundance: .; v_gene: TRBV27; d_gene: TRBD2; CDR3nt: TGTGCCAGCAGTTACCCCGGGACTAGAAACAATGAGCAGTTCTTC; CDR3aa: CASSYPGTRNNEQFF
j_gene: TRBJ2-6; abundance: .; v_gene: TRBV2; d_gene: TRBD1; CDR3nt: TGTGCCAGCAGCCGGGACAGGGGTGGGGCCAACGTCCTGACTTTC; CDR3aa: CASSRDRGGANVLTF
j_gene: TRBJ2-5; abundance: .; v_gene: TRBV2; d_gene: TRBD1; CDR3nt: TGTGCCAGCAGGACAGGGGGGGCCCCAGAGACCCAGTACTTC; CDR3aa: CASRTGGAPETQYF
j_gene: TRBJ2-3; abundance: .; v_gene: TRBV5-4; d_gene: .; CDR3nt: TGTGCCAGCAGCTTGGGGGGCTCTAGCACAGATACGCAGTATTTT; CDR3aa: CASSLGGSSTDTQYF
j_gene: TRBJ2-6; abundance: .; v_gene: TRBV2; d_gene: .; CDR3nt: TGTGCCAGCAGTATATCTGGGGCCAACGTCCTGACTTTC; CDR3aa: CASSISGANVLTF
j_gene: TRBJ2-5; abundance: .; v_gene: TRBV10-3; d_gene: TRBD2; CDR3nt: TGTGCCATCAGTGATAGAAAGCGGGGGGACCAAGAGACCCAGTACTTC; CDR3aa: CAISDRKRGDQETQYF
j_gene: TRBJ2-3; abundance: once; v_gene: TRBV5-4; d_gene: .; CDR3nt: TGTGCCAGCAGCTTTGAAGTAGGCGGGGCAGATACGCAGTATTTT; CDR3aa: CASSFEVGGADTQYF
j_gene: TRBJ1-4; abundance: once; v_gene: TRBV27; d_gene: TRBD1; CDR3nt: TGTGCCAGCAGTCCCTGGACAGGATTTAATGAAAAACTGTTTTTT; CDR3aa: CASSPWTGFNEKLFF
j_gene: TRBJ1-1; abundance: .; v_gene: TRBV11-2; d_gene: TRBD1; CDR3nt: TGTGCCAGCAGCTCAGGGGGGACGGGGAACACTGAAGCTTTCTTT; CDR3aa: CASSSGGTGNTEAFF
j_gene: TRBJ1-5; abundance: .; v_gene: TRBV2; d_gene: TRBD1; CDR3nt: TGTGCCAGCAGGACAGGGGAGGGACAGCCCCAGCATTTT; CDR3aa: CASRTGEGQPQHF
j_gene: TRBJ2-5; abundance: .; v_gene: TRBV7-7; d_gene: .; CDR3nt: TGTGCCAGCAGCTGGGCAGGGGAACAAGAGACCCAGTACTTC; CDR3aa: CASSWAGEQETQYF
j_gene: TRBJ2-2; abundance: .; v_gene: TRBV13; d_gene: TRBD1; CDR3nt: TGTGCCAGCAGCTTAGGCCTCGTTGGACAGGGGAACACCGGGGAGCTGTTTTTT; CDR3aa: CASSLGLVGQGNTGELFF
j_gene: TRBJ2-7; abundance: .; v_gene: TRBV27; d_gene: TRBD1; CDR3nt: TGTGCCAGCACTCTAAAAGACAGGGTGAAGTCCTACGAGCAGTACTTC; CDR3aa: CASTLKDRVKSYEQYF
j_gene: TRBJ2-1; abundance: .; v_gene: TRBV2; d_gene: .; CDR3nt: TGTGCCACCGCAGGGTCCCTTGAGCAGTTCTTC; CDR3aa: CATAGSLEQFF
j_gene: TRBJ2-7; abundance: .; v_gene: TRBV4-3; d_gene: TRBD2; CDR3nt: TGCGCCAGCAGCCAAGATAGCGGGCCCCCCTACGAGCAGTACTTC; CDR3aa: CASSQDSGPPYEQYF
j_gene: TRBJ2-3; abundance: few; v_gene: TRBV11-2; d_gene: TRBD1; CDR3nt: TGTGCCAGCAGCTTAGCCGGGACAGGGGGCGGAAATACGCAGTATTTT; CDR3aa: CASSLAGTGGGNTQYF
j_gene: TRBJ2-7; abundance: .; v_gene: TRBV7-2; d_gene: TRBD1; CDR3nt: TGTGCCAGCAGCTCACAGGGGGTCCTGGGACTCGAGCAGTACTTC; CDR3aa: CASSSQGVLGLEQYF
j_gene: TRBJ1-1; abundance: .; v_gene: TRBV28; d_gene: TRBD1; CDR3nt: TGTGCCAGCACCAACAGTTTCCTTGGACAGGGTGGAACTGAAGCTTTCTTT; CDR3aa: CASTNSFLGQGGTEAFF
j_gene: TRBJ2-1; abundance: .; v_gene: TRBV11-3; d_gene: TRBD2; CDR3nt: TGTGCCAGCAGCTTTGGACTAGCGGGGGGCTATTACAATGAGCAGTTCTTC; CDR3aa: CASSFGLAGGYYNEQFF
j_gene: TRBJ2-7; abundance: .; v_gene: TRBV12-5; d_gene: TRBD2; CDR3nt: TGTGCTAGTGGTTTGGAAGCGGGAGGGTCCTACGAGCAGTACTTC; CDR3aa: CASGLEAGGSYEQYF
j_gene: TRBJ2-1; abundance: .; v_gene: TRBV7-2; d_gene: .; CDR3nt: TGTGCCAGCAGCCCGTACACCGGGGGACGTCAGCAGTTCTTC; CDR3aa: CASSPYTGGRQQFF
j_gene: TRBJ1-6; abundance: .; v_gene: TRBV18; d_gene: .; CDR3nt: TGTGCCAGCTCAGAACGACAGGCCTTTAATTCACCCCTCCACTTT; CDR3aa: CASSERQAFNSPLHF
j_gene: TRBJ2-2; abundance: .; v_gene: TRBV12-5; d_gene: TRBD1; CDR3nt: TGTGCTAGTGGTTCCGAACTGACAGGGGCTCCCGGGGAGCTGTTTTTT; CDR3aa: CASGSELTGAPGELFF
j_gene: TRBJ2-5; abundance: .; v_gene: TRBV5-1; d_gene: .; CDR3nt: TGCGCCAGCAGCTTGGAGGCCAGGGGTATCGTGGAGACCCAGTACTTC; CDR3aa: CASSLEARGIVETQYF
j_gene: TRBJ2-5; abundance: .; v_gene: TRBV15; d_gene: .; CDR3nt: TGTGCCACCAGCAGTAGAGGGGGCCAAGAGACCCAGTACTTC; CDR3aa: CATSSRGGQETQYF
j_gene: TRBJ1-4; abundance: .; v_gene: TRBV28; d_gene: .; CDR3nt: TGTGCCAGCAGTTCTATAGGGGTAACTAATGAAAAACTGTTTTTT; CDR3aa: CASSSIGVTNEKLFF